This TCR beta chain was observed in a study of radiotherapy plus CTLA-4 blockade in lung cancer. Treatment of patients with chemo-refractory metastatic non-small-cell lung cancer consisted of focal radiation plus CTLA-4 blockade with ipilimumab. TCRdb's table, derived via immunoSEQ multiplex PCR, lists solely in-frame clones and lacks some. The data contain 95,000 to 150,000 clones, 80% to 90% of them seen just once; the ten biggest clones take up approximately 7%. The sample was peripheral blood, taken from a patient treated with radiotherapy plus ipilimumab. The TCR was taken from a human donor with non-small cell lung cancer that progressed on radiotherapy plus ipilimumab.

This CDR3 is CASSSTSGDYNEQFF. The CDR3 bases are TGTGCCAGCAGTTCGACTAGCGGGGATTACAATGAGCAGTTCTTC. The V call is TRBV6-5, the J call TRBJ2-1; 11 bases are shared with TRBD2. CDR3 length: 15 residues. The V and J ends lost 4 bases and 4 bases, in that order; junction bases with no gene match: 3. Per germline, CDR1 MNHEY and CDR2 SVGAGI.